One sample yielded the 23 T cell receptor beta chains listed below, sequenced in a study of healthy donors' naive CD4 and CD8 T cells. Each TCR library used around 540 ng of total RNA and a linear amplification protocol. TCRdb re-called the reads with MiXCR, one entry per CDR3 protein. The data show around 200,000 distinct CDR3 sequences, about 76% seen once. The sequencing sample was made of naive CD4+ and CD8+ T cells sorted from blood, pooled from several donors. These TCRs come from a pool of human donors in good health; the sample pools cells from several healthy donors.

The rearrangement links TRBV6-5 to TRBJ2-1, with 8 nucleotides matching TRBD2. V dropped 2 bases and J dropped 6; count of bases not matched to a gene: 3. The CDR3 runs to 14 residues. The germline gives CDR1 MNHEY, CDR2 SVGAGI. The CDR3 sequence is CASSYGTRINEQFF. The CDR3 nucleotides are TGTGCCAGCAGTTACGGGACTAGGATCAATGAGCAGTTCTTC.

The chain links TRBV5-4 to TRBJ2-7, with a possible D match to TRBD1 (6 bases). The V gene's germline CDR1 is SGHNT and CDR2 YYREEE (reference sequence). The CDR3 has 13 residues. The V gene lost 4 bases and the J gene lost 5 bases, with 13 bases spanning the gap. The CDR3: CASSRQVGHEQYF. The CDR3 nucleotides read TGTGCCAGCAGCCGACAGGTCGGGCACGAGCAGTACTTC.

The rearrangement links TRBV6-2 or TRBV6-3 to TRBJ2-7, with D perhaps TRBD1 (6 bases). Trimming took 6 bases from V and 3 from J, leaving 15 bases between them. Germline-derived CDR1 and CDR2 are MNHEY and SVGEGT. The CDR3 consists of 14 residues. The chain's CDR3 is CASSLPIRGYEQYF. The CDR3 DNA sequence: TGTGCCAGCAGCCTCCCTATCAGGGGCTACGAGCAGTACTTC.

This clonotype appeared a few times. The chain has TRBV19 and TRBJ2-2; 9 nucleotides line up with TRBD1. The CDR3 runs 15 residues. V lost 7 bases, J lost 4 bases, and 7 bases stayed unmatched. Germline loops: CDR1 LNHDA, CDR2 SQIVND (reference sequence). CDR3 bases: TGTGCCAGTAACCCCGGGACAGGGACCACCGGGGAGCTGTTTTTT. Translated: CASNPGTGTTGELFF.

This CDR3 is CASSPGLAPNTGELFF. The CDR3 DNA sequence: TGTGCCAGCAGCCCCGGACTAGCTCCGAACACCGGGGAGCTGTTTTTT. The V and J genes are TRBV6-2 or TRBV6-3 and TRBJ2-2; the match to TRBD2 covers 8 bases. The CDR3 has 16 residues. Per germline, CDR1 MNHEY and CDR2 SVGEGT. Trimming took 6 bases from V and 0 from J; bases not matched to a gene: 6.

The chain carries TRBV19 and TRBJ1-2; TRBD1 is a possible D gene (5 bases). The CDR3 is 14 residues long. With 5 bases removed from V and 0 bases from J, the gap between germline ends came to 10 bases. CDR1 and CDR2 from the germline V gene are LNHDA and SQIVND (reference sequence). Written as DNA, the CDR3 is TGTGCCAGTAGTCCAGGGCCATCTAACTATGGCTACACCTTC. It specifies CASSPGPSNYGYTF.

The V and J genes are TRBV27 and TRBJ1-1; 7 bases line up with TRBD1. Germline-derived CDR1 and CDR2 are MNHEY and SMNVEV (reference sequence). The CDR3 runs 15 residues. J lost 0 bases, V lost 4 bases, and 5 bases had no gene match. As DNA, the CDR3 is TGTGCCAGCAGTTCGCAGACAGGGATGAACACTGAAGCTTTCTTT. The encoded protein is CASSSQTGMNTEAFF.

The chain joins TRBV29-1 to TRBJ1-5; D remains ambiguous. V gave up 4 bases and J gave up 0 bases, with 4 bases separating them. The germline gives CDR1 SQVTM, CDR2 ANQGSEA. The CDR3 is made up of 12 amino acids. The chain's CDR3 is CSVGASNQPQHF. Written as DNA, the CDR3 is TGCAGCGTTGGGGCTAGCAATCAGCCCCAGCATTTT. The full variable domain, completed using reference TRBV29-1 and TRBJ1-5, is SAVISQKPSRDICQRGTSLTIQCQVDSQVTMMFWYRQQPGQSLTLIATANQGSEATYESGFVIDKFPISRPNLTFSTLTVSNMSPEDSSIYLCSVGASNQPQHFGDGTRLSIL.

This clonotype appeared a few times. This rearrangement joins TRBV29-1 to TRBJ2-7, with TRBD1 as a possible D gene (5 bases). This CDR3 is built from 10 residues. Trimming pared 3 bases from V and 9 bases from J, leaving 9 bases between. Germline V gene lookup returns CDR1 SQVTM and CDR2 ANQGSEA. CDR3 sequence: CSVDRDPQYF. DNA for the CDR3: TGCAGCGTTGACAGGGATCCGCAGTACTTC.

The CDR3 here is CASSDQDSYGYTF. DNA of the CDR3: TGCGCCAGCAGCGACCAGGACAGCTATGGCTACACCTTC. The chain couples TRBV5-1 to TRBJ1-2; TRBD1 might be the D (6 bases). Germline-derived CDR1 and CDR2 are SGHRS and YFSETQ. The CDR3 runs to 13 residues. The V end lost 4 bases, the J end lost 4 bases, and 11 bases lay between the germline ends.

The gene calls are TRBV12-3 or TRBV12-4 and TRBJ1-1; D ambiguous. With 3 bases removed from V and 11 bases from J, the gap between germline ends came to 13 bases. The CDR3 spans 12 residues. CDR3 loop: CASSFPDLRAFF. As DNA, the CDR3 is TGTGCCAGCAGTTTCCCGGACTTGCGGGCTTTCTTT.

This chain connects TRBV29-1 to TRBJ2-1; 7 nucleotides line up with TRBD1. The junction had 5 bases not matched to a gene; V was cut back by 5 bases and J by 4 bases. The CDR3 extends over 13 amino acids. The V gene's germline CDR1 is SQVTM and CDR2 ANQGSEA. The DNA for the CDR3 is TGCAGCGTTCTGGGACAGTTATACAATGAGCAGTTCTTC. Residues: CSVLGQLYNEQFF.

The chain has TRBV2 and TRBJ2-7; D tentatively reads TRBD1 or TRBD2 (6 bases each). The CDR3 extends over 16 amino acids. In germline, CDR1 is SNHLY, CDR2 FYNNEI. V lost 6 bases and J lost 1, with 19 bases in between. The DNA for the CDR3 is TGTGCCAGCAGCCCCACGACGACGGGGGCGTCCTACGAGCAGTACTTC. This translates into CASSPTTTGASYEQYF. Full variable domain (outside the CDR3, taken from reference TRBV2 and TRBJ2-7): EPEVTQTPSHQVTQMGQEVILRCVPISNHLYFYWYRQILGQKVEFLVSFYNNEISEKSEIFDDQFSVERPDGSNFTLKIRSTKLEDSAMYFCASSPTTTGASYEQYFGPGTRLTVT.

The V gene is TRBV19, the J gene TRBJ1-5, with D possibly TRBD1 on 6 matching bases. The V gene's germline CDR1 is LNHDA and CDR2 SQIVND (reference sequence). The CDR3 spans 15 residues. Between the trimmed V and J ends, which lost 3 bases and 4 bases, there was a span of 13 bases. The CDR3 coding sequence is TGTGCCAGTAGTATCTACACCGACAGGAATCAGCCCCAGCATTTT. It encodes CASSIYTDRNQPQHF.

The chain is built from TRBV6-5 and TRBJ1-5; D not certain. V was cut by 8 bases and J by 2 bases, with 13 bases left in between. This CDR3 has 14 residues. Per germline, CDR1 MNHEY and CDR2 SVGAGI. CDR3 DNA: TGTGCCAGCTCCGCCTGGGCGGGCAATCAGCCCCAGCATTTT. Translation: CASSAWAGNQPQHF.

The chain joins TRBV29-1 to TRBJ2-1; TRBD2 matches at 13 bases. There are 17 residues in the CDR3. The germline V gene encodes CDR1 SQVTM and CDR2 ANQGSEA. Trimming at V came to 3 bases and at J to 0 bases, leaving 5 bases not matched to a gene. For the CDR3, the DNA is TGCAGCGTTGAGGGACTAGCGGGGATTCGCTCCTACAATGAGCAGTTCTTC. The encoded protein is CSVEGLAGIRSYNEQFF.

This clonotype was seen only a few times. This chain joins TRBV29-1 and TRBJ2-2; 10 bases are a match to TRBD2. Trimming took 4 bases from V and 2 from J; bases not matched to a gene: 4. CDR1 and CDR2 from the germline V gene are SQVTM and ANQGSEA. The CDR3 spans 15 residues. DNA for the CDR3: TGCAGCGTTGTACTAGCGGGGACCAACACCGGGGAGCTGTTTTTT. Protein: CSVVLAGTNTGELFF.

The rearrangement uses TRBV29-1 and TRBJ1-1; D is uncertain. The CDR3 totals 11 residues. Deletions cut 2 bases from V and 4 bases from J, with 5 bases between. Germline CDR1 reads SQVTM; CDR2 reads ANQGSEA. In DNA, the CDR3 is TGCAGCGTTGAACCGGCCACTGAAGCTTTCTTT. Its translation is CSVEPATEAFF.

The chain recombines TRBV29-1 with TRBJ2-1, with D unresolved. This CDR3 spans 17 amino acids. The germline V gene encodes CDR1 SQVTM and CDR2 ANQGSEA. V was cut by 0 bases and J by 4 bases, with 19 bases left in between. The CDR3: CSVEDPRWNILYNEQFF. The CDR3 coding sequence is TGCAGCGTTGAAGATCCGCGGTGGAATATCCTATACAATGAGCAGTTCTTC.

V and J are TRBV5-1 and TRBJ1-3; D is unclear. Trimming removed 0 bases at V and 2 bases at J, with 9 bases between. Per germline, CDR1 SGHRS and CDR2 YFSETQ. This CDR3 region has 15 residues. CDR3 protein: CASSLVSDPGNTIYF. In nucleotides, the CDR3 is TGCGCCAGCAGCTTGGTGTCAGATCCTGGAAACACCATATATTTT.

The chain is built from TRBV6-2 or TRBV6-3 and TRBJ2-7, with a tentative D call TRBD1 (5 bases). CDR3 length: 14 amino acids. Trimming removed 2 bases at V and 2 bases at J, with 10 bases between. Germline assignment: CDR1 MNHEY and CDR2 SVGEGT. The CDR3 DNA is TGTGCCAGCAGTTACCTTTACAGGACCTACGAGCAGTACTTC. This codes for CASSYLYRTYEQYF.

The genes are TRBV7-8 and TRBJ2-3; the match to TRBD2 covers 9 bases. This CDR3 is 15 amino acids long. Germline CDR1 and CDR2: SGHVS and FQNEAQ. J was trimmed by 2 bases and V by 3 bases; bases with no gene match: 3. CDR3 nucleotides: TGTGCCAGCAGCTTTAGCGGGGGACACACAGATACGCAGTATTTT. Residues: CASSFSGGHTDTQYF.

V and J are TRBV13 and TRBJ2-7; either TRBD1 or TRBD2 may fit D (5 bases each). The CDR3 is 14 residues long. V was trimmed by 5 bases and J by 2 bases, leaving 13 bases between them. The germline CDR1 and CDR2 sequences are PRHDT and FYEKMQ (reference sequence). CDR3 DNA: TGTGCCAGCAGCCCCGGGGACGGGACCTACGAGCAGTACTTC. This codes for CASSPGDGTYEQYF.